This TCR beta chain comes out of a study of PD-1 blockade in mismatch repair-deficient tumors. Study as a whole: Patients had around 11 mismatch repair-deficient cancer types, all previously treated and progressing.

Turning to this clone: Its specificity is unknown. The sample contains more than one DNA sequence encoding this CDR3.

V was clipped by 1 base and J by 5 bases, with 8 bases between them. Germline V CDR1 and CDR2: MNHEY, SMNVEV (reference sequence). The CDR3 extends over 13 amino acids. The study's findings and limits: After pembrolizumab, tumor-resident clones rose rapidly, then generally contracted before radiologic responses.

PCR or immunohistochemistry showed mismatch repair deficiency in every enrolled patient. The assay was immunoSEQ multiplex PCR, and TCRdb's table has in-frame clones only and misses some. The data show 90,000 to 120,000 clones, with 65% to 85% seen just once and around 6.9% held by the top ten. Sequencing was performed on peripheral blood, taken about 36 weeks after starting pembrolizumab. This chain joins TRBV27 and TRBJ1-1, with a possible D match to TRBD1 (5 bases). This receptor was taken from an adult with mismatch repair-deficient cancer. For the CDR3, the DNA is TGTGCCAGCAGTTTATTTCGGGGGACTGAAGCTTTCTTT. It yields the protein CASSLFRGTEAFF.